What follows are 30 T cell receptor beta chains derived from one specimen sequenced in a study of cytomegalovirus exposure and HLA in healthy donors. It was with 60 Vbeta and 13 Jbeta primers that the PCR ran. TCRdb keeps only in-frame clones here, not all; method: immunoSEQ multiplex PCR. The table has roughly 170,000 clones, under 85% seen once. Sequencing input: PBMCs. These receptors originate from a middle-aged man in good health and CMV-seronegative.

CDR3 amino acids: CSADSNYGYTF. The CDR3 DNA sequence: TGCAGTGCGGACAGCAACTATGGCTACACCTTC. The gene calls are TRBV20-1 and TRBJ1-2; D might be TRBD1 (6 bases). V was shortened by 6 bases and J by 2 bases, with 7 bases between the two germline ends. Per germline, CDR1 DFQATT and CDR2 SNEGSKA (reference sequence). CDR3 size: 11 residues.

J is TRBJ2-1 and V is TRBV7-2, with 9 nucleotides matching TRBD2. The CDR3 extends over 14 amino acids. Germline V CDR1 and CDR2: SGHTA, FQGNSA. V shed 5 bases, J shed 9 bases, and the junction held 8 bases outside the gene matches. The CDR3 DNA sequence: TGTGCCAGCAGCCCTGGGACTAGCTGGAGTGAGCAGTTCTTC. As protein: CASSPGTSWSEQFF.

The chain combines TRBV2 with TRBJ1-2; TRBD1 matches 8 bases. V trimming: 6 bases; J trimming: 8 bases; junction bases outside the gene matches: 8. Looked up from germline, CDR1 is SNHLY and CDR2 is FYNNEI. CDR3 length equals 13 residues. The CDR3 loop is CASSPGQGGGYTF. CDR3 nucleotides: TGTGCCAGCAGCCCTGGACAGGGCGGAGGCTACACCTTC.

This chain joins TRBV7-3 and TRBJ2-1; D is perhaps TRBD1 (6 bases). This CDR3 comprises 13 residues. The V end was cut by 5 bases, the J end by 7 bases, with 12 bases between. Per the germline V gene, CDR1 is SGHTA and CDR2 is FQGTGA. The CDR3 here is CASSPQQGNEQFF. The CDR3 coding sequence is TGTGCCAGCAGCCCGCAACAGGGAAATGAGCAGTTCTTC.

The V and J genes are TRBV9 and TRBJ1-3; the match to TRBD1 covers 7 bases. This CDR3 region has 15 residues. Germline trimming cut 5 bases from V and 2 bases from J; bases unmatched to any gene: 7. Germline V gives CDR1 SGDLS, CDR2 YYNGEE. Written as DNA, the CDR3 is TGTGCCAGCAGGGGACAGATGGGAGCTGGAAACACCATATATTTT. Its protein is CASRGQMGAGNTIYF. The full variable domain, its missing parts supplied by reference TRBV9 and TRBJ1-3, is DSGVTQTPKHLITATGQRVTLRCSPRSGDLSVYWYQQSLDQGLQFLIQYYNGEERAKGNILERFSAQQFPDLHSELNLSSLELGDSALYFCASRGQMGAGNTIYFGEGSWLTVV.

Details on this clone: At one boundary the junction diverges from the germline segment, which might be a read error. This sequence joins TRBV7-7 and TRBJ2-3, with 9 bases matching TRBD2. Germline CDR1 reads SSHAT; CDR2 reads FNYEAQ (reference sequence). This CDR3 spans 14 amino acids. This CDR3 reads CASSLSGRRDTQYF. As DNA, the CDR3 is TGTGCTAGCAGCCTTAGCGGGAGAAGAGATACGCAGTATTTT. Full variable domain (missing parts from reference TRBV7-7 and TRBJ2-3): GAGVSQSPRYKVTKRGQDVTLRCDPISSHATLYWYQQALGQGPEFLTYFNYEAQPDKSGLPSDRFSAERPEGSISTLTIQRTEQRDSAMYRCASSLSGRRDTQYFGPGTRLTVL.

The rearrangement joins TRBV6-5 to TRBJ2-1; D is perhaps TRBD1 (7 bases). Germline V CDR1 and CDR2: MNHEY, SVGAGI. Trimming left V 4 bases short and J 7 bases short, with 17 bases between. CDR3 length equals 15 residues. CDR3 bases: TGTGCCAGCAGTTTTTCGTCGGCAGGGGGGAATGAGCAGTTCTTC. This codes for CASSFSSAGGNEQFF.

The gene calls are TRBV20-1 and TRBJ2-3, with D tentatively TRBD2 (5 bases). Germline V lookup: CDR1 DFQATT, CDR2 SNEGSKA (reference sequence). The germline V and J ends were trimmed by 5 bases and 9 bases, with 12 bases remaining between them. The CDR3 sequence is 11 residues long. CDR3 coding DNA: TGCAGTGCTTCACGGGGAAGCACGCAGTATTTT. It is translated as CSASRGSTQYF.

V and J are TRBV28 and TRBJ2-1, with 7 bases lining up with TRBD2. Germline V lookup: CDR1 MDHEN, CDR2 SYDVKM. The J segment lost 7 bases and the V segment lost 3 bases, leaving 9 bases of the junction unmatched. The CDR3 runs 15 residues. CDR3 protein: CASSLGTLRGNEQFF. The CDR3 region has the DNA TGTGCCAGCAGTTTGGGGACCCTGCGGGGGAATGAGCAGTTCTTC.

As DNA, the CDR3 is TGCGCCAGCAGCTTACGCGGACAGACCCTCTACGAGCAGTACTTC. Its translation is CASSLRGQTLYEQYF. The chain employs TRBV5-1 and TRBJ2-7; the D gene is possibly TRBD1 (6 bases). CDR3 length: 15 residues. V was cut by 2 bases and J by 3 bases, with 15 bases left in between. Germline CDR1 and CDR2: SGHRS and YFSETQ.

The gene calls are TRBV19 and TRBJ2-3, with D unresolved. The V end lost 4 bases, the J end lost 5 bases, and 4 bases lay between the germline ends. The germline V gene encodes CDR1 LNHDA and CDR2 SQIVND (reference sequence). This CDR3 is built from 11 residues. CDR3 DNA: TGTGCCAGTAGTAACAGAGATACGCAGTATTTT. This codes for CASSNRDTQYF.

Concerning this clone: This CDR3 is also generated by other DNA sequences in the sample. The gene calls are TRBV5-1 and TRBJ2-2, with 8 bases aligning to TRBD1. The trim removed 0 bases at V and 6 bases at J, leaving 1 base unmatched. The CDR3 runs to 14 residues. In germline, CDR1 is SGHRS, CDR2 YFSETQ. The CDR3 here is CASSLVQGAGELFF. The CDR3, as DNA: TGCGCCAGCAGCTTGGTACAGGGGGCCGGGGAGCTGTTTTTT.

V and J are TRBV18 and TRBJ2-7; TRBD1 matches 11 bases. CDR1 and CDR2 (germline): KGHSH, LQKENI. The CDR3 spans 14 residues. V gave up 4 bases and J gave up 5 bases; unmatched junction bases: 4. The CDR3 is CASSRGTGGDEQYF. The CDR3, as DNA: TGTGCCAGCTCACGGGGGACAGGGGGTGACGAGCAGTACTTC.

The CDR3 reads CASSQPGQSSYEQYF. CDR3 sequence (DNA): TGCGCCAGCAGCCAACCCGGACAGAGCTCCTACGAGCAGTACTTC. V gene TRBV5-1 combines with J gene TRBJ2-5; a weak D match, TRBD1 (6 bases). The DNA end is more similar to TRBJ2-7, so the J call may be wrong. Germline V gene data show CDR1 as SGHRS and CDR2 as YFSETQ. This CDR3 contains 15 residues.

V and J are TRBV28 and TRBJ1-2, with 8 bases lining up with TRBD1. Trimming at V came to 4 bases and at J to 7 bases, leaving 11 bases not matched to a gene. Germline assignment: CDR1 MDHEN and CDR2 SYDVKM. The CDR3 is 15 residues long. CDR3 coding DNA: TGTGCCAGCAGTTGTCGGGACAGGTTGTTTTGTGGCTACACCTTC. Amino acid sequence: CASSCRDRLFCGYTF.

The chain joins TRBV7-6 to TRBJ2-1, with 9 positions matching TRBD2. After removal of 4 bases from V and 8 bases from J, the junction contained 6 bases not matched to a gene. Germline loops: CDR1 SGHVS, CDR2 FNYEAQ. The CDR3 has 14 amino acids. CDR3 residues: CASSSGTSRDEQFF. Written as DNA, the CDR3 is TGTGCCAGCAGCTCCGGGACTAGCCGCGATGAGCAGTTCTTC.

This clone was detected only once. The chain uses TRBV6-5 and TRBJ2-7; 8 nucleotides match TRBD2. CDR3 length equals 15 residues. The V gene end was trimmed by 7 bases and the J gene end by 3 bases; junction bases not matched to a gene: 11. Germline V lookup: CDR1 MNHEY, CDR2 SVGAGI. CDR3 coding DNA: TGTGCCAGCAACCCCCCCGGGGGGGCGCGCTACGAGCAGTACTTC. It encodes CASNPPGGARYEQYF.

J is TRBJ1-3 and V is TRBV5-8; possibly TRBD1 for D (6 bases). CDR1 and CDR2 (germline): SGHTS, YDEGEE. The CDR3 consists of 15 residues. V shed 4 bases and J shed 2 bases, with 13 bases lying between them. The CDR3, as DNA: TGTGCCAGCAGCGCAACAGGGATCGCTGGAAACACCATATATTTT. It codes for CASSATGIAGNTIYF. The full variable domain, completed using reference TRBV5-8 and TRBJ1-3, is EAGVTQSPTHLIKTRGQQATLRCSPISGHTSVYWYQQALGLGLQFLLWYDEGEERNRGNFPPRFSGRQFPNYSSELNVNALELEDSALYLCASSATGIAGNTIYFGEGSWLTVV.

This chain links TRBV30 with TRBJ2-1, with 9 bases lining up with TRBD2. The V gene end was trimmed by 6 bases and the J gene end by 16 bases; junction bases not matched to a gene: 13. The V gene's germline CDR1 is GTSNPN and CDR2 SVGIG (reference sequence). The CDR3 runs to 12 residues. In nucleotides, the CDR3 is TGTGCCTGTCCCTGGAGCGGGAGGTCTCTCTTCTTC. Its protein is CACPWSGRSLFF. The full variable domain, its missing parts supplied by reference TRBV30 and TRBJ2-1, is SQTIHQWPATLVQPVGSPLSLECTVEGTSNPNLYWYRQAAGRGLQLLFYSVGIGQISSEVPQNLSASRPQDRQFILSSKKLLLSDSGFYLCACPWSGRSLFFGPGTRLTVL.

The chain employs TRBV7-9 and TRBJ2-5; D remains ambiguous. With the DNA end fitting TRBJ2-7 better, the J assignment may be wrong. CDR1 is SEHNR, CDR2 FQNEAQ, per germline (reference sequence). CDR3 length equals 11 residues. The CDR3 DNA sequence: TGTGCCAGCACCGAGATTTACGAGCAGTACTTC. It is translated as CASTEIYEQYF.

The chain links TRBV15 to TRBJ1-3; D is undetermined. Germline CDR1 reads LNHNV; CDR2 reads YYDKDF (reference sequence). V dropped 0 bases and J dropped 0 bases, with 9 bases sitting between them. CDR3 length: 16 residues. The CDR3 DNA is TGTGCCACCAGCAGAGATTTAGCGAGCTCTGGAAACACCATATATTTT. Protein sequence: CATSRDLASSGNTIYF.

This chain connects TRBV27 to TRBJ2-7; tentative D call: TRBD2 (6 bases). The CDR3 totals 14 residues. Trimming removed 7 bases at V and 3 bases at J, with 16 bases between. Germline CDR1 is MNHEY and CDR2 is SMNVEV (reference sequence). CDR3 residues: CASTPGTPYYEQYF. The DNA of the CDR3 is TGTGCCAGCACCCCCGGGACTCCTTACTACGAGCAGTACTTC.

The CDR3 spells CASSGSPDTQYF. CDR3 in DNA: TGTGCCAGTTCGGGAAGCCCAGATACGCAGTATTTT. The chain uses TRBV6-6 and TRBJ2-3, with D possibly being TRBD2 (5 bases). CDR1 and CDR2 (germline): MNHNY, SVGAGI (reference sequence). This CDR3 has 12 amino acids. V lost 9 bases to trimming and J lost 4 bases, with 11 bases between them.

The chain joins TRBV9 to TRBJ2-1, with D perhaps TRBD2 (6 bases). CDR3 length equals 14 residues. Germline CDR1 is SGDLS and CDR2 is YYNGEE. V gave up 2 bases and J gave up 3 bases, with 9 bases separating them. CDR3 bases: TGTGCCAGCAGCGTGTTGGGGGGCTACAATGAGCAGTTCTTC. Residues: CASSVLGGYNEQFF.

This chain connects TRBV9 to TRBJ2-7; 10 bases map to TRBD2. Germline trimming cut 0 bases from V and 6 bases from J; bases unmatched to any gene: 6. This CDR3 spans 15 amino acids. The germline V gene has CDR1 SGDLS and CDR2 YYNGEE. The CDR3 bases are TGTGCCAGCAGCGTAGGGTCTAGCGGGAGCAGCGAGCAGTACTTC. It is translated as CASSVGSSGSSEQYF. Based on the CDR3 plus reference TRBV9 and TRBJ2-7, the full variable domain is DSGVTQTPKHLITATGQRVTLRCSPRSGDLSVYWYQQSLDQGLQFLIQYYNGEERAKGNILERFSAQQFPDLHSELNLSSLELGDSALYFCASSVGSSGSSEQYFGPGTRLTVT.

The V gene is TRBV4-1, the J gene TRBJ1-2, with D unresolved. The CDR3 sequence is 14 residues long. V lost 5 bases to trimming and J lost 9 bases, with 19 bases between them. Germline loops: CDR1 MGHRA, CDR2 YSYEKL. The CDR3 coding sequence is TGCGCCAGCAGCGAAAGTCCGTCGGGAGTAAGCTACACCTTC. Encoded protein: CASSESPSGVSYTF.

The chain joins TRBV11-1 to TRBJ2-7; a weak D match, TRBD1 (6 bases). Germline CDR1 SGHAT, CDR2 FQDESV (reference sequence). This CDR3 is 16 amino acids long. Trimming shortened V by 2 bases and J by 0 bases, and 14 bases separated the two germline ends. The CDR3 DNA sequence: TGTGCCAGCAGCTTATTTGGGTCGGACAGCTCCTACGAGCAGTACTTC. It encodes CASSLFGSDSSYEQYF.

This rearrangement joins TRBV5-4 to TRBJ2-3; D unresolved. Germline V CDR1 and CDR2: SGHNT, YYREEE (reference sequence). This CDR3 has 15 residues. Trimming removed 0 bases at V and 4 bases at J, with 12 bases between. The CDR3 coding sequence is TGTGCCAGCAGCTTGGCTATCGGGTCTTCAGATACGCAGTATTTT. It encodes CASSLAIGSSDTQYF. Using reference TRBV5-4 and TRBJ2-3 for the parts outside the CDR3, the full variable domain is ETGVTQSPTHLIKTRGQQVTLRCSSQSGHNTVSWYQQALGQGPQFIFQYYREEENGRGNFPPRFSGLQFPNYSSELNVNALELDDSALYLCASSLAIGSSDTQYFGPGTRLTVL.

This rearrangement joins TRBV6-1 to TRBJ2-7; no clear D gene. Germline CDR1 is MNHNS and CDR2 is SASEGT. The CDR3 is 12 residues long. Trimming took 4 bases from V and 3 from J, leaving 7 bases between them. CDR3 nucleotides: TGTGCCAGCAGTGCGTCTAGCTACGAGCAGTACTTC. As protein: CASSASSYEQYF.

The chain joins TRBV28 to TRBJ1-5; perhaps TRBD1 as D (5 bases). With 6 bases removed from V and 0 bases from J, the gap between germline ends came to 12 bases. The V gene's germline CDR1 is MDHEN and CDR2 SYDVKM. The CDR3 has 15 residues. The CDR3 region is CASRLPQGSNQPQHF. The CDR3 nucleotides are TGTGCCAGCAGGTTGCCCCAGGGTAGCAATCAGCCCCAGCATTTT.